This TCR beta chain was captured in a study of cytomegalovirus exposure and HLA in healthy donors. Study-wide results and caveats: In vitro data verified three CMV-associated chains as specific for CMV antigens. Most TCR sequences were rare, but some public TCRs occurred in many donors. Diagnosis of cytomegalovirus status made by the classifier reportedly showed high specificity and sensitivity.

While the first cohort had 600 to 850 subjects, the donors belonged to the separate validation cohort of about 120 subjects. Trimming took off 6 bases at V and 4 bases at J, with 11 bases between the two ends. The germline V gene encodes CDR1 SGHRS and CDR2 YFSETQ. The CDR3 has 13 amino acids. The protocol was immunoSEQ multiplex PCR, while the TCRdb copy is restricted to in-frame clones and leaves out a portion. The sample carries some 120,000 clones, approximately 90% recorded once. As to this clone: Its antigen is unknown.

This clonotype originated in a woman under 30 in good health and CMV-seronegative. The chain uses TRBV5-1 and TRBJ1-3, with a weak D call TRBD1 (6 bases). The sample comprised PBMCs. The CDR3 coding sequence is TGCGCCAGCACAGGGGAGTCGGGAAACACCATATATTTT. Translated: CASTGESGNTIYF.